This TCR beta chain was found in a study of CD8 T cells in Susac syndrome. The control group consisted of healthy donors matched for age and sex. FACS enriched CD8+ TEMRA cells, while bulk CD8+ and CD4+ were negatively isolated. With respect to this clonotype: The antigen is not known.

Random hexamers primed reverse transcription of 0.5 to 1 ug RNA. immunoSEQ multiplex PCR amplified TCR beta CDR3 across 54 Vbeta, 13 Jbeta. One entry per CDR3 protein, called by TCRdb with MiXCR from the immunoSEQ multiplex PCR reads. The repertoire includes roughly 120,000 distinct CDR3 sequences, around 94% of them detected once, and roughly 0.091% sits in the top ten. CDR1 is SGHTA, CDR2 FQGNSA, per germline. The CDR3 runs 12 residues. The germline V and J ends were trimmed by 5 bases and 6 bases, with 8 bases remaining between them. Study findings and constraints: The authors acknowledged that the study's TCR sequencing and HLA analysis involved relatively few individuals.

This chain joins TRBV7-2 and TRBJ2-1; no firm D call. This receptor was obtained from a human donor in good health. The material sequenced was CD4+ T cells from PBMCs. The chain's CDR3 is CASSREFNEQFF. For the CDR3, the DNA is TGTGCCAGCAGCCGCGAGTTCAATGAGCAGTTCTTC.